This T cell receptor beta chain originates from a study of CD8 T cells in Susac syndrome. Random hexamers were used to reverse transcribe roughly 0.45 to 1 ug of RNA. Amplification of the TCR beta CDR3 was carried out by immunoSEQ multiplex PCR, which spanned a total of 54 Vbeta and 13 Jbeta segments. TCRdb re-derived calls from the immunoSEQ multiplex PCR reads in MiXCR, one entry per CDR3 protein. The sample lists more than 250,000 distinct CDR3 sequences; about 91% were seen once. Control patients had untreated stable or active relapsing-remitting multiple sclerosis by revised McDonald criteria. Isolation of CD8+ and CD4+ T cells was performed negatively, whereas enrichment of TEMRA cells was done by FACS. This CDR3 has 10 amino acids. Germline V gene lookup returns CDR1 SGHKS and CDR2 YYEKEE (reference sequence). V lost 3 bases and J 4 bases, leaving 2 bases between the germline ends.

The sequenced sample was CD4+ T cells from PBMCs. The origin of this receptor is a human donor with multiple sclerosis. V usage is TRBV5-5 and J usage is TRBJ2-7; unclear D gene. The CDR3 here is CASSWYEQYF. Here the CDR3 DNA reads TGTGCCAGCAGCTGGTACGAGCAGTACTTC. The variable domain in full, completed from reference TRBV5-5 and TRBJ2-7, reads DAGVTQSPTHLIKTRGQQVTLRCSPISGHKSVSWYQQVLGQGPQFIFQYYEKEERGRGNFPDRFSARQFPNYSSELNVNALLLGDSALYLCASSWYEQYFGPGTRLTVT.